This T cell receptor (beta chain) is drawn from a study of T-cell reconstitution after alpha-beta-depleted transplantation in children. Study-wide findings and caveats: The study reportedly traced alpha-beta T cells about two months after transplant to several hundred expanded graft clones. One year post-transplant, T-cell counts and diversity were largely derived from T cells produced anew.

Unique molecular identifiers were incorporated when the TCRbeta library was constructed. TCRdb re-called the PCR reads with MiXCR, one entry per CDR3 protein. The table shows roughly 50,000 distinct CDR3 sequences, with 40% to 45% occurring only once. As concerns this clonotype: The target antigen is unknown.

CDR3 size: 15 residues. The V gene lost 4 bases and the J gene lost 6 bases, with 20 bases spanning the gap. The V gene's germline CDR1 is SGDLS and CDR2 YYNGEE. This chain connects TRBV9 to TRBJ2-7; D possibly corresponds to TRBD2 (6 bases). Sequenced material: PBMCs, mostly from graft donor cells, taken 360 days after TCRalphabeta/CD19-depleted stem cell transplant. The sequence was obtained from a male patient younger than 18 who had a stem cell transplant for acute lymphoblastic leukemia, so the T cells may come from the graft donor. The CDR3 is CASSLEEVEGSEQYF. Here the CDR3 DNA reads TGTGCCAGCAGCTTAGAGGAGGTGGAGGGCTCCGAGCAGTACTTC.